Below, 28 T cell receptor beta chains from the same sample are listed, as sequenced in a study of cytomegalovirus exposure and HLA in healthy donors. Amplification used 60 Vbeta primers and 13 Jbeta primers. TCRdb's table, derived via immunoSEQ multiplex PCR, lists solely in-frame clones and lacks some. This table holds about 160,000 clones, around 80% found once. Material: PBMCs. The origin of the receptors is a girl aged 5 to 17 in good health and CMV-seropositive.

V and J are TRBV6-6 and TRBJ1-1; TRBD1 matches at 8 bases. J gave up 0 bases and V 6 bases, and 0 bases lay outside the gene matches. The CDR3 contains 13 residues. The germline V gene encodes CDR1 MNHNY and CDR2 SVGAGI (reference sequence). CDR3 in amino acids: CASRDRVNTEAFF. The CDR3, as DNA: TGTGCCAGCAGGGACAGGGTGAACACTGAAGCTTTCTTT.

About this clone itself: One end of the junction varies from germline; a read error may be responsible. The rearrangement links TRBV19 to TRBJ2-7, with TRBD1 matching over 8 bases. There are 13 residues in the CDR3. Germline V gene sequence: CDR1 LNHDA, CDR2 SQIVND (reference sequence). CDR3 protein: CASSQSAVGQVLF. CDR3 in DNA: TGTGCCAGTAGTCAAAGCGCCGTGGGACAGGTTTTATTC. The full variable domain, its missing parts supplied by reference TRBV19 and TRBJ2-7, is DGGITQSPKYLFRKEGQNVTLSCEQNLNHDAMYWYRQDPGQGLRLIYYSQIVNDFQKGDIAEGYSVSREKKESFPLTVTSAQKNPTAFYLCASSQSAVGQVLFGPGTRLTVT.

The genes are TRBV2 and TRBJ2-7; TRBD1 might be the D (6 bases). CDR3 length equals 12 residues. The germline V gene has CDR1 SNHLY and CDR2 FYNNEI. Trimming stripped 4 bases from V and 3 bases from J, with 7 bases between. Here the CDR3 reads CASSAGHYEQYF. Written as DNA, the CDR3 is TGTGCCAGCAGTGCGGGACACTACGAGCAGTACTTC. The full variable domain, its missing parts supplied by reference TRBV2 and TRBJ2-7, is EPEVTQTPSHQVTQMGQEVILRCVPISNHLYFYWYRQILGQKVEFLVSFYNNEISEKSEIFDDQFSVERPDGSNFTLKIRSTKLEDSAMYFCASSAGHYEQYFGPGTRLTVT.

This clone appeared a few times. The chain has TRBV9 and TRBJ2-1; maybe TRBD2 (5 bases). Germline CDR1 reads SGDLS; CDR2 reads YYNGEE. The CDR3 length is 15 residues. The V end was cut by 0 bases, the J end by 2 bases, with 9 bases between. The DNA of the CDR3 is TGTGCCAGCAGCGTAGATCAGCGGACCTACAATGAGCAGTTCTTC. Translated: CASSVDQRTYNEQFF.

The genes are TRBV5-1 and TRBJ2-7; maybe TRBD1 (6 bases). The CDR3 sequence is 14 residues long. V gave up 4 bases and J gave up 0 bases, with 11 bases separating them. Per the germline V gene, CDR1 is SGHRS and CDR2 is YFSETQ. CDR3: CASSLRTDSYEQYF. In DNA, the CDR3 is TGCGCCAGCAGCCTCAGGACAGACTCCTACGAGCAGTACTTC.

V usage is TRBV19 and J usage is TRBJ2-1; D is possibly TRBD1 (5 bases). Trimming took off 5 bases at V and 8 bases at J, with 13 bases between the two ends. The CDR3 contains 13 residues. CDR1 and CDR2 from the germline V gene are LNHDA and SQIVND (reference sequence). The CDR3 region is CASSWAGIDEQFF. The CDR3 coding sequence is TGTGCCAGTAGTTGGGCAGGGATCGATGAGCAGTTCTTC. The whole variable domain, filled in from reference TRBV19 and TRBJ2-1, reads DGGITQSPKYLFRKEGQNVTLSCEQNLNHDAMYWYRQDPGQGLRLIYYSQIVNDFQKGDIAEGYSVSREKKESFPLTVTSAQKNPTAFYLCASSWAGIDEQFFGPGTRLTVL.

The chain employs TRBV9 and TRBJ2-2; unclear D gene. The CDR3 extends over 14 amino acids. Looked up from germline, CDR1 is SGDLS and CDR2 is YYNGEE. V shed 3 bases and J shed 1 base, with 7 bases lying between them. CDR3 region: CASSDRKNTGELFF. The CDR3 region has the DNA TGTGCCAGCAGCGACAGAAAGAACACCGGGGAGCTGTTTTTT.

V and J are TRBV30 and TRBJ2-3, with TRBD2 identical over 11 bases. Germline CDR1 and CDR2: GTSNPN and SVGIG (reference sequence). The CDR3 sequence is 14 residues long. Trimming removed 7 bases from V and 2 bases from J; junction bases left unmatched: 5. CDR3 DNA sequence: TGTGCCTACGCTAGCGGGGGGAACACAGATACGCAGTATTTT. Amino acids: CAYASGGNTDTQYF.

The genes are TRBV11-3 and TRBJ2-3, with 12 bases that match TRBD1. Trimming at V came to 5 bases and at J to 6 bases, leaving 6 bases not matched to a gene. Germline assignment: CDR1 SGHNT and CDR2 YENEEA. CDR3 length: 15 residues. In DNA form, the CDR3 reads TGTGCCAGCAGCCCCGGGACAGGGGGCCGGGATACGCAGTATTTT. Protein: CASSPGTGGRDTQYF.

This chain connects TRBV19 to TRBJ1-2; D is possibly TRBD1 (6 bases). V dropped 8 bases and J dropped 2 bases, with 9 bases sitting between them. The germline V gene has CDR1 LNHDA and CDR2 SQIVND (reference sequence). CDR3 size: 12 residues. The CDR3: CASRRGNYGYTF. The CDR3 DNA is TGTGCCAGTCGAAGGGGGAACTATGGCTACACCTTC. Full variable domain (remainder filled in from reference TRBV19 and TRBJ1-2): DGGITQSPKYLFRKEGQNVTLSCEQNLNHDAMYWYRQDPGQGLRLIYYSQIVNDFQKGDIAEGYSVSREKKESFPLTVTSAQKNPTAFYLCASRRGNYGYTFGSGTRLTVV.

The V gene is TRBV5-1, the J gene TRBJ2-5; possibly TRBD1 for D (6 bases). Trimming left V 5 bases short and J 6 bases short, with 11 bases between. CDR3 size: 12 residues. From germline, CDR1 is SGHRS and CDR2 YFSETQ. The CDR3 nucleotides are TGCGCCAGCAGTTTTCAGGGGAAGACCCAGTACTTC. Amino acids: CASSFQGKTQYF. The variable domain in full, with the rest retrieved from reference TRBV5-1 and TRBJ2-5, is KAGVTQTPRYLIKTRGQQVTLSCSPISGHRSVSWYQQTPGQGLQFLFEYFSETQRNKGNFPGRFSGRQFSNSRSEMNVSTLELGDSALYLCASSFQGKTQYFGPGTRLLVL.

The rearrangement joins TRBV11-1 to TRBJ2-7, with TRBD2 as a possible D gene (6 bases). V was clipped by 5 bases and J by 2 bases, with 13 bases between them. The CDR3 consists of 14 residues. The V gene's germline CDR1 is SGHAT and CDR2 FQDESV (reference sequence). CDR3 nucleotide sequence: TGTGCCAGCAGCCCCGGGACTTATACCTACGAGCAGTACTTC. This translates into CASSPGTYTYEQYF. The full variable domain, in which reference TRBV11-1 and TRBJ2-7 provide the parts outside the CDR3, is EAEVAQSPRYKITEKSQAVAFWCDPISGHATLYWYRQILGQGPELLVQFQDESVVDDSQLPKDRFSAERLKGVDSTLKIQPAELGDSAMYLCASSPGTYTYEQYFGPGTRLTVT.

The chain has TRBV30 and TRBJ1-6; a weak D match, TRBD1 (5 bases). Germline CDR1 reads GTSNPN; CDR2 reads SVGIG (reference sequence). V was pared by 1 base and J by 8 bases, with 12 bases between. This CDR3 contains 14 residues. The CDR3 protein is CAWSDRIRYSPLHF. In DNA form, the CDR3 reads TGTGCCTGGAGTGACAGGATTCGGTATTCACCCCTCCACTTT.

This clone is a singleton in its sample. The chain is built from TRBV27 and TRBJ2-3; 7 nucleotides line up with TRBD1. The V segment lost 5 bases and the J segment 1 base; nucleotides outside the gene matches: 3. The CDR3 sequence is 14 residues long. Per germline, CDR1 MNHEY and CDR2 SMNVEV (reference sequence). The CDR3 bases are TGTGCCAGCAGTCCCCAGGGGGGCACAGATACGCAGTATTTT. This translates into CASSPQGGTDTQYF.

The genes are TRBV4-2 and TRBJ2-1; 7 bases agree with TRBD2. CDR1 and CDR2 from the germline V gene are LGHNA and YNFKEQ. J was trimmed by 5 bases and V by 1 base; bases with no gene match: 8. The CDR3 covers 16 residues. CDR3 in amino acids: CASSQGSSGADNEQFF. The CDR3 bases are TGTGCCAGCAGCCAAGGGTCCAGCGGGGCTGACAATGAGCAGTTCTTC.

There are a few counts of this clone. The chain combines TRBV15 with TRBJ2-2; possibly TRBD1 for D (6 bases). CDR1 is LNHNV and CDR2 is YYDKDF in the germline V gene (reference sequence). The CDR3 totals 16 residues. Between the trimmed V and J ends, which lost 0 bases and 4 bases, there was a span of 12 bases. CDR3 coding DNA: TGTGCCACCAGCAGAGATCGTATCAGGGGCACCGGGGAGCTGTTTTTT. Translating gives CATSRDRIRGTGELFF. The full variable domain, its missing parts supplied by reference TRBV15 and TRBJ2-2, is DAMVIQNPRYQVTQFGKPVTLSCSQTLNHNVMYWYQQKSSQAPKLLFHYYDKDFNNEADTPDNFQSRRPNTSFCFLDIRSPGLGDTAMYLCATSRDRIRGTGELFFGEGSRLTVL.

V is TRBV2 and J is TRBJ2-1; TRBD2 agrees at 7 bases. V was pared by 5 bases and J by 4 bases, with 5 bases of the junction left unmatched. CDR1 is SNHLY and CDR2 is FYNNEI in the germline V gene. The CDR3 is 14 residues long. This CDR3 is CASSWRGGYNEQFF. CDR3 DNA sequence: TGTGCCAGCAGTTGGCGGGGAGGGTACAATGAGCAGTTCTTC.

Notes on this clone: This is likely a read error, given that the CDR3 carries no conserved phenylalanine or tryptophan at its end. The DNA is omitted, as the CDR3 cannot be located on it reliably, and the CDR3 follows TCRdb's listing. This chain connects TRBV2 to TRBJ2-7; no DNA check was done on the table's D call, TRBD1. CDR1 SNHLY and CDR2 FYNNEI come from the germline V gene. Both ends counted, the CDR3 spans 12 residues. CDR3 in amino acids: CASRYPGQGYFL.

This clone was detected only once. This chain joins TRBV19 and TRBJ1-5; 9 bases are a match to TRBD1. The V and J ends lost 5 bases and 2 bases, in that order; junction bases with no gene match: 7. Germline V gene data show CDR1 as LNHDA and CDR2 as SQIVND (reference sequence). There are 16 residues in the CDR3. The CDR3 here is CASSEGTGLGNQPQHF. As DNA, the CDR3 is TGTGCCAGTAGTGAGGGGACAGGGTTAGGCAATCAGCCCCAGCATTTT.

The rearrangement links TRBV30 to TRBJ1-1; TRBD1 matches at 8 bases. Germline CDR1 reads GTSNPN; CDR2 reads SVGIG (reference sequence). V lost 1 base and J lost 7; bases outside the gene matches: 11. The CDR3 is 15 residues long. This chain's CDR3 is CAWSANRQGFDEAFF. Here the CDR3 DNA reads TGTGCCTGGAGTGCTAACCGACAGGGGTTTGATGAAGCTTTCTTT.

The J gene is TRBJ1-2, the V gene TRBV5-1, with 8 bases aligning to TRBD1. CDR3 length equals 14 residues. Germline V gives CDR1 SGHRS, CDR2 YFSETQ. J was trimmed by 6 bases and V by 4 bases; bases with no gene match: 8. Here the CDR3 DNA reads TGCGCCAGCAGCATACCGGGACAGGTGAATGGCTACACCTTC. Protein product: CASSIPGQVNGYTF.

This chain links TRBV4-2 with TRBJ2-3; no clear D. Trimming stripped 0 bases from V and 0 bases from J, with 7 bases between. The CDR3 runs 15 residues. The germline CDR1 and CDR2 sequences are LGHNA and YNFKEQ. The CDR3 is CASSQELISTDTQYF. As DNA, the CDR3 is TGTGCCAGCAGCCAAGAGTTAATTAGCACAGATACGCAGTATTTT.

This clone was seen a single time. This rearrangement joins TRBV5-6 to TRBJ1-6; 9 positions agree with TRBD1. The germline gives CDR1 SGHDT, CDR2 YYEEEE. The CDR3 is 16 residues long. V lost 4 bases, J lost 10 bases, and 12 bases stayed unmatched. CDR3 sequence: CASSQTLDRGRSPLHF. The CDR3 coding sequence is TGTGCCAGCAGCCAAACCCTAGACAGGGGGAGATCACCCCTCCACTTT.

The chain has TRBV7-2 and TRBJ2-7; TRBD2 might be the D (5 bases). Germline assignment: CDR1 SGHTA and CDR2 FQGNSA. Trimming took off 1 base at V and 4 bases at J, with 5 bases between the two ends. The CDR3 is made up of 12 amino acids. The CDR3 protein is CASSLGRYEQYF. The CDR3, as DNA: TGTGCCAGCAGCTTAGGGAGGTACGAGCAGTACTTC.

This clone appeared a few times. The V and J genes are TRBV5-1 and TRBJ2-2, with 7 bases fitting TRBD2. With 4 bases clipped from V and 2 bases from J, the junction kept 8 bases outside the gene matches. The germline V gene has CDR1 SGHRS and CDR2 YFSETQ. This CDR3 is 16 amino acids long. CDR3 sequence: CASSPLARRNTGELFF. As DNA, the CDR3 is TGCGCCAGCAGCCCACTAGCGCGGAGAAACACCGGGGAGCTGTTTTTT. Combining the CDR3 with reference TRBV5-1 and TRBJ2-2 gives the whole variable domain KAGVTQTPRYLIKTRGQQVTLSCSPISGHRSVSWYQQTPGQGLQFLFEYFSETQRNKGNFPGRFSGRQFSNSRSEMNVSTLELGDSALYLCASSPLARRNTGELFFGEGSRLTVL.

The gene calls are TRBV11-2 and TRBJ2-1; the match to TRBD1 covers 9 bases. Per germline, CDR1 SGHAT and CDR2 FQNNGV. Unmatched junction bases numbered 11, after V lost 6 bases and J lost 8 bases. There are 15 residues in the CDR3. The CDR3 coding sequence is TGTGCCAGCAGACCTACCGGGACAGGGATCTATGAGCAGTTCTTC. Its translation is CASRPTGTGIYEQFF.

The chain couples TRBV28 to TRBJ1-3, with TRBD1 as a possible D gene (5 bases). Germline CDR1 MDHEN, CDR2 SYDVKM. Trimming stripped 8 bases from V and 3 bases from J, with 11 bases between. CDR3 length equals 13 residues. CDR3 DNA sequence: TGTGCCAGCGCCACAGGTTATGGAAACACCATATATTTT. Translation: CASATGYGNTIYF.

The CDR3 region has the DNA TGTGCCAGCAGCCTACCAACGGGACAGGGGGAAATCTATGGCTACACCTTC. Encoded protein: CASSLPTGQGEIYGYTF. V is TRBV7-9 and J is TRBJ1-2; TRBD1 aligns across 11 bases. The CDR3 is 17 residues long. V shed 5 bases, J shed 4 bases, and the junction held 12 bases outside the gene matches. Germline V lookup: CDR1 SEHNR, CDR2 FQNEAQ (reference sequence).